This TCR beta chain is from a study of Tregs in tolerant kidney transplant recipients. Study background: After B cell culture, CD4+CD8-CD25+CD127- and CD4+CD8-4-1BB+CD40L- cells were sorted. General study results and limits: Nucleotide sequences could not be compared across some patients' samples due to primer changes. Few patients were studied, so findings need validation in larger groups.

V dropped 4 bases and J dropped 6; count of bases not matched to a gene: 11. This CDR3 is built from 15 residues. CDR1 is SGHRS, CDR2 YFSETQ, per germline. As regards this clone: Its cognate antigen is unknown.

Assay: immunoSEQ multiplex PCR; the TCRdb copy retains only in-frame clones and omits some. This sample has about 5,600 clones, with almost 90% found just once. This sequence was found in a human patient who received a combined kidney and bone marrow transplant. This chain joins TRBV5-1 and TRBJ2-3; 7 bases match TRBD1. The specimen comprised Tregs from blood cultured with allogeneic cells, sampled before the transplant. CDR3: CASSLSSGTADTQYF. In DNA, the CDR3 is TGCGCCAGCAGCCTCTCCTCGGGGACAGCCGATACGCAGTATTTT.